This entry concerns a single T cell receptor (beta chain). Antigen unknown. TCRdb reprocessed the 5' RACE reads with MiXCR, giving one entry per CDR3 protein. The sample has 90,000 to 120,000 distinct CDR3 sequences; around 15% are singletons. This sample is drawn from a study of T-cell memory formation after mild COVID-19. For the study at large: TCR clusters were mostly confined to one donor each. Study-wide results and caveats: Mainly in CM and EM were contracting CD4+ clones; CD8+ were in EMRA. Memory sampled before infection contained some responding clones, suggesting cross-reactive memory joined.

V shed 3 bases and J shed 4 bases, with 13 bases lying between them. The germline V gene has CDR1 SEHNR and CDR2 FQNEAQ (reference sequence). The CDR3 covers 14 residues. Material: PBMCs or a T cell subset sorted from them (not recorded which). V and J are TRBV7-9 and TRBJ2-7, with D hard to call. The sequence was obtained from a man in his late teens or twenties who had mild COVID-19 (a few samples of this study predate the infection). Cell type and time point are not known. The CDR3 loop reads CASSFPVQNYEQYF. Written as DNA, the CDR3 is TGTGCCAGCAGCTTTCCGGTCCAAAATTACGAGCAGTACTTC.